Presented here are 21 T cell receptor beta chains from one specimen sequenced in a study of CD8+ T cells in alopecia areata. cDNA prepared by RNA extraction and subsequent reverse transcription served as the template for sequencing. Using immunoSEQ multiplex PCR, the repertoire was profiled, and TCRdb retains in-frame clones only, with some absent. The sample has more than 11,000 clones; 55% to 60% are singletons. Lesional scalp tissue (obtained by punch biopsy) and peripheral blood were collected from alopecia areata patients. Sequences were derived from skin, sampled at week 0. The origin of the receptors is a human donor with alopecia areata.

The chain employs TRBV21-1 and TRBJ2-7; the table's D call, TRBD1, has no DNA check behind it. TRBV21-1 is a known pseudogene. The CDR3 loop spans 17 amino acids. The DNA for the CDR3 is TGTGCCAGCAGCAAGGGGACAGGGGGTTTCGTCGCCCTCGAGCAGTACTTC. Translation: CASSKGTGGFVALEQYF.

This clone has a handful of counts. This chain links TRBV7-2 with TRBJ2-1; 11 nucleotides line up with TRBD2. V lost 6 bases and J lost 5; bases outside the gene matches: 15. Germline lookup yields CDR1 SGHTA and CDR2 FQGNSA. The CDR3 covers 18 residues. This CDR3 is CASSSLAGGRGSHNEQFF. DNA of the CDR3: TGTGCCAGCAGTTCCCTAGCGGGGGGCCGCGGTTCCCACAATGAGCAGTTCTTC.

The table lists this clone with a few counts. The chain employs TRBV18 and TRBJ1-6; no reliable D call. Germline CDR1 reads KGHSH; CDR2 reads LQKENI. The CDR3 totals 14 residues. V was cut by 3 bases and J by 11 bases, with 14 bases left in between. The CDR3 DNA reads TGTGCCAGCTCACCGTTGATGGGAAGGACACCCCTCCACTTT. It specifies CASSPLMGRTPLHF.

The V gene is TRBV6-6, the J gene TRBJ1-6; D may be TRBD1 (5 bases). Germline loops: CDR1 MNHNY, CDR2 SVGAGI (reference sequence). The V and J ends lost 8 bases and 10 bases respectively, with 21 bases between them. The CDR3 covers 15 residues. This CDR3 is CASAIGGALGSPLHF. The CDR3 DNA follows: TGTGCCAGCGCGATAGGTGGGGCCTTAGGGTCACCCCTCCACTTT.

The chain is built from TRBV25-1 and TRBJ2-7, with TRBD2 matching 8 bases. The length of the CDR3 is 15 residues. Per germline, CDR1 MGHDK and CDR2 SYGVNS. Trimming cost V 6 bases and J 4 bases; bases outside gene matches: 11. The CDR3 spells CASRARGAGVYEQYF. DNA for the CDR3: TGTGCCAGCAGGGCCCGGGGAGCGGGGGTTTACGAGCAGTACTTC.

This chain links TRBV7-9 with TRBJ2-3; unclear D gene. Looked up from germline, CDR1 is SEHNR and CDR2 is FQNEAQ (reference sequence). This CDR3 is built from 19 residues. V dropped 0 bases and J dropped 4 bases, with 23 bases sitting between them. The CDR3 DNA reads as TGTGCCAGCAGCTTAGCCGTTGATAACCAGAATATATTTTCAGATACGCAGTATTTT. Translation: CASSLAVDNQNIFSDTQYF.

V is TRBV11-1 and J is TRBJ2-7, with D perhaps matching TRBD2 (5 bases). The CDR3 is 14 amino acids. Looked up from germline, CDR1 is SGHAT and CDR2 is FQDESV (reference sequence). Trimming took off 6 bases at V and 0 bases at J, with 12 bases between the two ends. The CDR3 is CASSNRGLSYEQYF. In nucleotides, the CDR3 is TGTGCCAGCAGTAATCGCGGGCTCTCCTACGAGCAGTACTTC.

The chain recombines TRBV4-1 with TRBJ1-5; 9 nucleotides line up with TRBD1. Per the germline V gene, CDR1 is MGHRA and CDR2 is YSYEKL. The V and J ends lost 3 bases and 6 bases, in that order; junction bases with no gene match: 6. This CDR3 comprises 15 residues. The CDR3 sequence is CASSHTTGGGQPQHF. CDR3 nucleotides: TGCGCCAGCAGCCACACTACAGGGGGCGGTCAGCCCCAGCATTTT.

The chain is built from TRBV30 and TRBJ2-1; no clear D. The CDR3 is 12 residues long. Germline V gene data show CDR1 as GTSNPN and CDR2 as SVGIG (reference sequence). The V and J ends lost 4 bases and 10 bases respectively, with 14 bases between them. The CDR3 reads CAWNGPQVEQFF. The CDR3 DNA sequence: TGTGCCTGGAATGGACCCCAGGTCGAGCAGTTCTTC.

V and J are TRBV5-4 and TRBJ1-2, with 10 positions matching TRBD1. CDR1 is SGHNT and CDR2 is YYREEE in the germline V gene (reference sequence). The CDR3 has 16 amino acids. The trim removed 4 bases at V and 7 bases at J, leaving 13 bases unmatched. Written as DNA, the CDR3 is TGTGCCAGCAGCCGATCACCGGGACAGGGGCCGGGTGGCTACACCTTC. Its translation is CASSRSPGQGPGGYTF. Full variable domain (outside the CDR3, taken from reference TRBV5-4 and TRBJ1-2): ETGVTQSPTHLIKTRGQQVTLRCSSQSGHNTVSWYQQALGQGPQFIFQYYREEENGRGNFPPRFSGLQFPNYSSELNVNALELDDSALYLCASSRSPGQGPGGYTFGSGTRLTVV.

This chain links TRBV5-5 with TRBJ1-1, with TRBD1 identical over 8 bases. Germline CDR1 reads SGHKS; CDR2 reads YYEKEE (reference sequence). The junction had 9 bases not matched to a gene; V was cut back by 5 bases and J by 6 bases. This CDR3 is 14 amino acids long. The CDR3 nucleotides read TGTGCCAGCAGTCACCTAGGACAGGGCTCTGAAGCTTTCTTT. It encodes CASSHLGQGSEAFF.

A few counts support this clone. The genes are TRBV7-9 and TRBJ2-5; D perhaps matches TRBD2 (6 bases). V was cut by 0 bases and J by 13 bases, with 21 bases left in between. The CDR3 loop spans 15 amino acids. CDR1 SEHNR and CDR2 FQNEAQ come from the germline V gene (reference sequence). As DNA, the CDR3 is TGTGCCAGCAGCTTAGCGCCGGGACGGCTCGGGGGAGCGTACTTC. This encodes CASSLAPGRLGGAYF.

Notes on this clone: This sample also contains other DNA sequences that code for the same CDR3. The chain uses TRBV28 and TRBJ2-3, with TRBD1 identical over 8 bases. Germline V gene lookup returns CDR1 MDHEN and CDR2 SYDVKM. The V gene end was trimmed by 7 bases and the J gene end by 3 bases; junction bases not matched to a gene: 9. The CDR3 sequence is 15 residues long. The CDR3 sequence: CASTAGQGPTDTQYF. The CDR3 nucleotides read TGTGCCAGCACCGCTGGACAGGGCCCTACAGATACGCAGTATTTT. The full variable domain, its missing parts supplied by reference TRBV28 and TRBJ2-3, is DVKVTQSSRYLVKRTGEKVFLECVQDMDHENMFWYRQDPGLGLRLIYFSYDVKMKEKGDIPEGYSVSREKKERFSLILESASTNQTSMYLCASTAGQGPTDTQYFGPGTRLTVL.

This clone was picked up a small number of times. CDR3 region: CASSLWGAKNSPLHF. The CDR3 DNA sequence: TGTGCCAGCAGCTTATGGGGGGCTAAGAATTCACCCCTCCACTTT. The chain carries TRBV7-6 and TRBJ1-6; possibly TRBD1 for D (6 bases). V was clipped by 2 bases and J by 7 bases, with 12 bases between them. This CDR3 spans 15 amino acids. Germline lookup yields CDR1 SGHVS and CDR2 FNYEAQ.

On this clone: It differs at one base from a far larger clone, so likely a read error. The CDR3 sequence: CASSQMSPNTEAFF. The CDR3 bases are TGTGCCAGCAGCCAAATGTCACCTAACACTGAAGCTTTCTTT. V and J are TRBV4-2 and TRBJ1-1; D ambiguous. Germline lookup yields CDR1 LGHNA and CDR2 YNFKEQ. V was cut by 2 bases and J by 2 bases, with 9 bases left in between. The CDR3 length is 14 residues.

V and J are TRBV5-1 and TRBJ1-1; 8 nucleotides line up with TRBD1. The CDR3 sequence is 14 residues long. After removal of 6 bases from V and 1 base from J, the junction contained 5 bases not matched to a gene. Looked up from germline, CDR1 is SGHRS and CDR2 is YFSETQ. Written as DNA, the CDR3 is TGCGCCAGCACCTTCGACAGGGGGAACACTGAAGCTTTCTTT. Its translation: CASTFDRGNTEAFF.

This clone was seen more than once but under ten times. The V call is TRBV11-2, the J call TRBJ2-2; TRBD2 agrees at 10 bases. The CDR3 loop spans 16 amino acids. Losses at the gene ends were 4 bases for V and 4 bases for J; bases not matched to a gene: 6. Germline assignment: CDR1 SGHAT and CDR2 FQNNGV. The CDR3 nucleotides read TGTGCCAGCAGCTCCGGACTAGCGGAGGGCACCGGGGAGCTGTTTTTT. This gives the protein CASSSGLAEGTGELFF.

Comment on this clone: The junction differs from germline at one of its ends, possibly a read error. The chain carries TRBV28 and TRBJ1-2, with no clear D. The CDR3 totals 12 residues. Germline CDR1 reads MDHEN; CDR2 reads SYDVKM. The CDR3 protein is CASSPREYGYAF. CDR3 nucleotide sequence: TGTGCCAGCAGCCCACGGGAGTATGGCTACGCCTTC.

This clone has only a few counts. The CDR3: CAWNNGDRIAGELFF. CDR3 in DNA: TGTGCCTGGAATAACGGGGACAGGATTGCCGGGGAGCTGTTTTTT. V gene TRBV30 combines with J gene TRBJ2-2, with TRBD1 matching over 8 bases. V was pared by 4 bases and J by 6 bases, with 10 bases of the junction left unmatched. Per germline, CDR1 GTSNPN and CDR2 SVGIG (reference sequence). This CDR3 spans 15 amino acids.

The chain links TRBV4-3 to TRBJ2-3; TRBD2 agrees at 7 bases. Germline loops: CDR1 LGHNA, CDR2 YSLEER. The V segment lost 0 bases and the J segment 4 bases; nucleotides outside the gene matches: 22. This CDR3 has 21 residues. CDR3 DNA sequence: TGCGCCAGCAGCCAAGATTACTCCCGCCTCGTTGGACTAGAGTCCCCAGATACGCAGTATTTT. Translation: CASSQDYSRLVGLESPDTQYF.

This clone was seen only once. This rearrangement joins TRBV4-1 to TRBJ2-5, with D possibly being TRBD1 (6 bases). This CDR3 is 17 amino acids long. CDR1 is MGHRA and CDR2 is YSYEKL in the germline V gene. V lost 4 bases, J lost 1 base, and 19 bases lay in between. The CDR3 loop reads CASSPTPSYRAQETQYF. For the CDR3, the DNA is TGCGCCAGCAGCCCTACTCCATCATACAGGGCCCAAGAGACCCAGTACTTC.